These 18 T cell receptor beta chains share one sample of origin, sequenced in a study of T cell repertoires in cytomegalovirus infection. These receptors' targets are unknown. TCRdb passed the reads through MiXCR, listing each CDR3 protein once. The sample carries about 140,000 distinct CDR3 sequences, roughly 32% recorded once. Sequencing used CD8+ T cells from cultured PBMCs, obtained from culture after CMV antigen stimulation. The receptors were gathered from a human donor in good health (CMV status not recorded). Some clones in this sample may be carry-over from other donors' samples.

This clonotype was detected only a few times. The chain uses TRBV27 and TRBJ1-1; maybe TRBD1 (5 bases). This CDR3 has 17 amino acids. V dropped 2 bases and J dropped 1 base, with 17 bases sitting between them. Looked up from germline, CDR1 is MNHEY and CDR2 is SMNVEV (reference sequence). In nucleotides, the CDR3 is TGTGCCAGCAGTTTACAGGGAATGTCAACGACGAACACTGAAGCTTTCTTT. Translated: CASSLQGMSTTNTEAFF.

This rearrangement joins TRBV6-8 to TRBJ2-5, with a possible D match to TRBD1 (5 bases). Germline V lookup: CDR1 MNHGY, CDR2 SAAAGT. Trimming left V 7 bases short and J 3 bases short, with 12 bases between. The CDR3 length is 13 residues. CDR3 residues: CASTSQGKETQYF. The CDR3, as DNA: TGTGCCAGCACGTCGCAGGGAAAAGAGACCCAGTACTTC.

This clonotype has at least ten counts. The chain uses TRBV6-1 and TRBJ1-2, with D maybe TRBD1 (6 bases). Trimming pared 1 base from V and 4 bases from J, leaving 13 bases between. The CDR3 runs to 15 residues. In germline, CDR1 is MNHNS, CDR2 SASEGT. The CDR3 region is CASSEGVRGAYGYTF. In nucleotides, the CDR3 is TGTGCCAGCAGTGAAGGAGTCAGGGGTGCCTATGGCTACACCTTC.

The chain joins TRBV7-3 to TRBJ2-1, with D maybe TRBD2 (6 bases). Trimming removed 5 bases from V and 7 bases from J, with 15 bases in between. CDR3 length equals 14 residues. In germline, CDR1 is SGHTA, CDR2 FQGTGA. The CDR3 loop reads CASSTTGLLNEQFF. The CDR3 DNA is TGTGCCAGCAGCACAACGGGACTTTTAAATGAGCAGTTCTTC.

This clonotype came up many times. The J gene is TRBJ2-1, the V gene TRBV7-8, with 14 bases identical to TRBD2. V lost 5 bases to trimming and J lost 5 bases; unmatched junction nucleotides: 11. The CDR3 extends over 18 amino acids. Looked up from germline, CDR1 is SGHVS and CDR2 is FQNEAQ. CDR3 sequence reads: CASSHDPPGLAGDNEQFF. In DNA, the CDR3 is TGTGCCAGCAGCCATGATCCACCGGGACTAGCGGGGGACAATGAGCAGTTCTTC.

The gene calls are TRBV28 and TRBJ1-1; D uncertain. The CDR3 runs 12 residues. From germline, CDR1 is MDHEN and CDR2 SYDVKM. V lost 6 bases, J lost 4 bases, and 9 bases lay in between. The CDR3 loop is CASSLRTTEAFF. For the CDR3, the DNA is TGTGCCAGCAGCCTACGAACCACTGAAGCTTTCTTT.

The sample holds a few counts of this clonotype. In DNA, the CDR3 is TGTGCCAGTAGTATTCAATGGCAGGACCATCAGCCCCAGCATTTT. Amino acids: CASSIQWQDHQPQHF. The chain has TRBV19 and TRBJ1-5; D is uncertain. Trimming shortened V by 3 bases and J by 5 bases, and 14 bases separated the two germline ends. The CDR3 totals 15 residues. CDR1 is LNHDA, CDR2 SQIVND, per germline (reference sequence).

About this clonotype: The limits of the CDR3 on the DNA are not certain, so only TCRdb's listed CDR3 is given. CDR3 amino acids: CASSLVGGGTLRYF. The chain links TRBV7-9 to TRBJ2-3; whether TRBD1, the table's D call, matches the DNA was not checked. Germline CDR1 SEHNR, CDR2 FQNEAQ (reference sequence). Including both end residues, the CDR3 is 14 amino acids long.

The chain has TRBV5-6 and TRBJ2-3; 7 nucleotides line up with TRBD1. The CDR3 sequence is 15 residues long. The V gene end was trimmed by 2 bases and the J gene end by 2 bases; junction bases not matched to a gene: 5. In germline, CDR1 is SGHDT, CDR2 YYEEEE. The CDR3 here is CASSFPGQFTDTQYF. The CDR3 DNA follows: TGTGCCAGCAGCTTCCCGGGACAGTTCACAGATACGCAGTATTTT.

The chain recombines TRBV20-1 with TRBJ2-5, with 9 bases identical to TRBD2. V trimming: 0 bases; J trimming: 2 bases; junction bases outside the gene matches: 4. This CDR3 region has 15 residues. Per germline, CDR1 DFQATT and CDR2 SNEGSKA (reference sequence). CDR3 residues: CSARDLLAGQETQYF. The CDR3 DNA sequence: TGCAGTGCTAGAGACCTCCTAGCGGGGCAAGAGACCCAGTACTTC.

The rearrangement uses TRBV19 and TRBJ1-2, with 7 bases lining up with TRBD1. From germline, CDR1 is LNHDA and CDR2 SQIVND (reference sequence). V gave up 6 bases and J gave up 4 bases; unmatched junction bases: 5. CDR3 size: 13 residues. CDR3 sequence: CASSAGTAYGYTF. The CDR3, as DNA: TGTGCCAGTAGCGCCGGGACAGCCTATGGCTACACCTTC. The full variable domain, with the rest looked up from reference TRBV19 and TRBJ1-2, is DGGITQSPKYLFRKEGQNVTLSCEQNLNHDAMYWYRQDPGQGLRLIYYSQIVNDFQKGDIAEGYSVSREKKESFPLTVTSAQKNPTAFYLCASSAGTAYGYTFGSGTRLTVV.

The chain couples TRBV20-1 to TRBJ2-5, with a possible D match to TRBD2 (6 bases). CDR3 length equals 15 residues. Germline-derived CDR1 and CDR2 are DFQATT and SNEGSKA (reference sequence). V was clipped by 6 bases and J by 2 bases, with 19 bases between them. CDR3 sequence: CSAAGGVGGQETQYF. The CDR3 nucleotides read TGCAGTGCCGCCGGGGGAGTGGGCGGACAAGAGACCCAGTACTTC.

This clonotype has a handful of counts. CDR3 DNA sequence: TGTGCCAGCCGAGTAGGGCCTGAGCAGTTCTTC. Amino acids: CASRVGPEQFF. The chain joins TRBV19 to TRBJ2-1; D gene unclear. The CDR3 spans 11 residues. The germline V gene encodes CDR1 LNHDA and CDR2 SQIVND (reference sequence). V was pared by 9 bases and J by 9 bases, with 12 bases between.

This clonotype was seen more than once but under ten times. CDR3 DNA: TGTGCCAGTAGTATGCTGAGTATCGCTACCTACAATGAGCAGTTCTTC. Amino acids: CASSMLSIATYNEQFF. The J gene is TRBJ2-1, the V gene TRBV19, with D uncertain. This CDR3 comprises 16 residues. The germline CDR1 and CDR2 sequences are LNHDA and SQIVND (reference sequence). Trimming pared 3 bases from V and 2 bases from J, leaving 14 bases between. Full variable domain (remainder filled in from reference TRBV19 and TRBJ2-1): DGGITQSPKYLFRKEGQNVTLSCEQNLNHDAMYWYRQDPGQGLRLIYYSQIVNDFQKGDIAEGYSVSREKKESFPLTVTSAQKNPTAFYLCASSMLSIATYNEQFFGPGTRLTVL.

This clonotype has ten or more counts. This sequence joins TRBV7-9 and TRBJ2-3; D unresolved. Trimming cost V 0 bases and J 4 bases, with 5 bases left between them. The CDR3 is 13 amino acids. Germline CDR1 reads SEHNR; CDR2 reads FQNEAQ (reference sequence). The CDR3 loop is CASSLAYSDTQYF. As DNA, the CDR3 is TGTGCCAGCAGCTTAGCCTACTCAGATACGCAGTATTTT.

J is TRBJ1-1 and V is TRBV7-4; D perhaps matches TRBD1 (6 bases). V dropped 5 bases and J dropped 4 bases, with 14 bases sitting between them. This CDR3 is 14 amino acids long. Germline V gene lookup returns CDR1 SGHVT and CDR2 SQSDAQ. The DNA of the CDR3 is TGTGCCAGCAGCCCGGGAGGGGGGGGCACTGAAGCTTTCTTT. Translated, it gives CASSPGGGGTEAFF.

This clonotype was picked up a small number of times. The chain uses TRBV12-3 or TRBV12-4 and TRBJ2-5; 7 bases match TRBD2. CDR3 length: 17 amino acids. J was trimmed by 2 bases and V by 5 bases; bases with no gene match: 14. Here the CDR3 DNA reads TGTGCCAGCAGTGACATGAACGATAGCGGGTGGCAAGAGACCCAGTACTTC. Translation: CASSDMNDSGWQETQYF.

This clonotype was observed many times. This chain connects TRBV7-8 to TRBJ2-7; the D gene is possibly TRBD2 (6 bases). V was cut by 0 bases and J by 3 bases, with 12 bases left in between. The CDR3 extends over 15 amino acids. The V gene's germline CDR1 is SGHVS and CDR2 FQNEAQ. In nucleotides, the CDR3 is TGTGCCAGCAGCTTAGCCGGGACTGAGAACTACGAGCAGTACTTC. Amino acid sequence: CASSLAGTENYEQYF.